These 18 T cell receptor beta chains share one sample of origin, sequenced in a study of cytomegalovirus exposure and HLA in healthy donors. The PCR used 60 Vbeta and 13 Jbeta primers. Using immunoSEQ multiplex PCR, the repertoire was profiled, and TCRdb retains in-frame clones only, with some absent. In the table there are approximately 100,000 clones, approximately 72% of which are singletons. The sequenced material came from PBMCs. Source of these receptors: a young man in good health and CMV-seropositive.

The genes are TRBV4-1 and TRBJ2-1, with 11 bases lining up with TRBD1. CDR1 is MGHRA, CDR2 YSYEKL, per germline. The CDR3 has 15 amino acids. Germline trimming cut 3 bases from V and 7 bases from J; bases unmatched to any gene: 5. The CDR3 region is CASSQQDRGLNEQFF. Written as DNA, the CDR3 is TGCGCCAGCAGCCAGCAGGACAGGGGGCTAAATGAGCAGTTCTTC.

This chain links TRBV6-4 with TRBJ2-5; 10 bases are shared with TRBD2. This CDR3 has 14 amino acids. CDR1 MRHNA and CDR2 SNTAGT come from the germline V gene. J was trimmed by 4 bases and V by 6 bases; bases with no gene match: 5. The CDR3 sequence: CASSPSGGGETQYF. DNA for the CDR3: TGTGCCAGCAGCCCCAGCGGGGGGGGAGAGACCCAGTACTTC.

The V call is TRBV2, the J call TRBJ2-3; D is unclear. The CDR3 length is 13 residues. Germline CDR1 and CDR2: SNHLY and FYNNEI. The V and J ends lost 1 base and 6 bases respectively, with 8 bases between them. The CDR3, as DNA: TGTGCCAGCAGTGAAGGTGTGGCTGATACGCAGTATTTT. Translating it yields CASSEGVADTQYF.

This clone was recorded only once. This chain links TRBV6-1 with TRBJ2-5; D possibly corresponds to TRBD1 (6 bases). This CDR3 is built from 15 residues. The V gene's germline CDR1 is MNHNS and CDR2 SASEGT. The V gene lost 0 bases and the J gene lost 1 base, with 9 bases spanning the gap. CDR3 nucleotide sequence: TGTGCCAGCAGTGAAGCAAGGGGGAGCCAAGAGACCCAGTACTTC. It is translated as CASSEARGSQETQYF.

The chain couples TRBV5-1 to TRBJ1-2, with a possible D match to TRBD1 (5 bases). V was pared by 5 bases and J by 2 bases, with 10 bases between. CDR1 and CDR2 (germline): SGHRS, YFSETQ. The CDR3 runs to 13 residues. CDR3 loop: CASSAGGNYGYTF. CDR3 nucleotides: TGCGCCAGCAGTGCCGGGGGGAACTATGGCTACACCTTC.

The chain combines TRBV7-8 with TRBJ1-6, with D unclear. Looked up from germline, CDR1 is SGHVS and CDR2 is FQNEAQ. V was pared by 2 bases and J by 0 bases, with 8 bases between. This CDR3 is 16 amino acids long. CDR3 in amino acids: CASSLQASSYNSPLHF. The CDR3 DNA follows: TGTGCCAGCAGCTTACAGGCGAGCTCCTATAATTCACCCCTCCACTTT.

The chain couples TRBV5-1 to TRBJ2-5; perhaps TRBD2 as D (5 bases). The germline V gene has CDR1 SGHRS and CDR2 YFSETQ. The CDR3 length is 13 residues. Trimming pared 4 bases from V and 2 bases from J, leaving 9 bases between. The CDR3 nucleotides read TGCGCCAGCAGCCGGACGGGGCAAGAGACCCAGTACTTC. This translates into CASSRTGQETQYF. Full variable domain (missing parts from reference TRBV5-1 and TRBJ2-5): KAGVTQTPRYLIKTRGQQVTLSCSPISGHRSVSWYQQTPGQGLQFLFEYFSETQRNKGNFPGRFSGRQFSNSRSEMNVSTLELGDSALYLCASSRTGQETQYFGPGTRLLVL.

V and J are TRBV19 and TRBJ1-6; D possibly corresponds to TRBD1 (5 bases). V shed 7 bases and J shed 6 bases, with 16 bases lying between them. This CDR3 region has 15 residues. CDR1 is LNHDA and CDR2 is SQIVND in the germline V gene (reference sequence). The CDR3 region is CASTAGQARNSPLHF. The CDR3 nucleotides read TGTGCCAGTACGGCAGGACAAGCTCGTAATTCACCCCTCCACTTT.

The V gene is TRBV4-1, the J gene TRBJ2-7, with 10 bases lining up with TRBD2. With 0 bases clipped from V and 0 bases from J, the junction kept 2 bases outside the gene matches. The CDR3 consists of 16 residues. The germline V gene encodes CDR1 MGHRA and CDR2 YSYEKL. The CDR3 is CASSQEKRGGSYEQYF. CDR3 in DNA: TGCGCCAGCAGCCAAGAAAAGCGGGGGGGCTCCTACGAGCAGTACTTC.

This clone was counted between two and nine times. The chain recombines TRBV9 with TRBJ2-3; possibly TRBD2 for D (5 bases). Looked up from germline, CDR1 is SGDLS and CDR2 is YYNGEE. Trimming pared 0 bases from V and 2 bases from J, leaving 7 bases between. The CDR3 spans 14 residues. The CDR3 bases are TGTGCCAGCAGCGTAGAGACTACCACAGATACGCAGTATTTT. Its protein is CASSVETTTDTQYF.

CDR3 sequence (DNA): TGTGCCAGCTCACGGGCGGGGACCCGCACAGATACGCAGTATTTT. It encodes CASSRAGTRTDTQYF. The chain combines TRBV18 with TRBJ2-3; perhaps TRBD2 as D (6 bases). Trimming removed 4 bases from V and 1 base from J, with 12 bases in between. CDR1 KGHSH and CDR2 LQKENI come from the germline V gene. The CDR3 has 15 amino acids.

This clone was seen just once. The V and J genes are TRBV5-1 and TRBJ2-5; 10 positions match TRBD2. The J call may be faulty, since TRBJ2-7 better matches the DNA end. The CDR3 runs 16 residues. CDR1 is SGHRS and CDR2 is YFSETQ in the germline V gene. CDR3 protein: CASSLLSGGSSYEQYF. Written as DNA, the CDR3 is TGCGCCAGCAGCTTGCTTAGCGGGGGGTCTTCCTACGAGCAGTACTTC.

This chain joins TRBV13 and TRBJ1-1; D gene uncertain. Germline CDR1 PRHDT, CDR2 FYEKMQ (reference sequence). The CDR3 is 11 residues long. V lost 8 bases to trimming and J lost 6 bases, with 10 bases between them. The CDR3 DNA is TGTGCCAGCGGGAGGGCCGCTGAAGCTTTCTTT. Residues: CASGRAAEAFF.

The chain has TRBV6-5 and TRBJ1-5, with no clear D. V was shortened by 6 bases and J by 0 bases, with 6 bases between the two germline ends. The CDR3 contains 13 residues. From germline, CDR1 is MNHEY and CDR2 SVGAGI. The CDR3 spells CASRQHSNQPQHF. CDR3 DNA sequence: TGTGCCAGCAGACAGCATAGCAATCAGCCCCAGCATTTT.

The rearrangement uses TRBV10-3 and TRBJ2-2; 8 bases align to TRBD1. CDR3 length equals 14 residues. Germline V gene sequence: CDR1 ENHRY, CDR2 SYGVKD. Trimming cost V 8 bases and J 1 base; bases outside gene matches: 3. CDR3 residues: CAIGQGGNTGELFF. CDR3 DNA sequence: TGTGCCATCGGACAGGGTGGGAACACCGGGGAGCTGTTTTTT.

In its sample, this clone was seen once. This chain's CDR3 is CASSLVAAPYEQYF. Here the CDR3 DNA reads TGCGCCAGCAGCTTGGTAGCGGCGCCCTACGAGCAGTACTTC. The chain is built from TRBV5-1 and TRBJ2-7; possibly TRBD2 for D (6 bases). CDR3 length equals 14 residues. V was pared by 0 bases and J by 2 bases, with 9 bases between. Germline V gene sequence: CDR1 SGHRS, CDR2 YFSETQ.

Here the CDR3 reads CASSLEAGGPGTDTQYF. In DNA, the CDR3 is TGTGCCAGCAGCTTAGAGGCGGGGGGGCCGGGCACAGATACGCAGTATTTT. The genes are TRBV7-7 and TRBJ2-3, with 9 bases identical to TRBD2. Per the germline V gene, CDR1 is SSHAT and CDR2 is FNYEAQ (reference sequence). CDR3 length: 17 residues. With V trimmed by 1 base and J by 1 base, 6 bases remained unmatched.

This clone was observed a few times. V and J are TRBV11-3 and TRBJ1-4; tentatively, D is TRBD1 (6 bases). The germline gives CDR1 SGHNT, CDR2 YENEEA. This CDR3 comprises 14 residues. The V gene lost 5 bases and the J gene lost 8 bases, with 15 bases spanning the gap. The DNA of the CDR3 is TGTGCCAGCAGCCCACAGGGAGCTGTCGAAAAACTGTTTTTT. Translating it yields CASSPQGAVEKLFF.